A selection of T cell receptor beta chains follows, all from one sample in a study of blood T cell repertoires in COVID-19. Assay used: immunoSEQ multiplex PCR; TCRdb lists only in-frame clones, some missing. The sample lists hundreds of thousands of clones, around 83% seen once, with 7.4% in the top ten. The source material was peripheral blood. Receptors originate from a woman aged 50 to 60 with acute or convalescent COVID-19. The CDR3 runs from the conserved cysteine through the conserved F or W. Each record gives: clone size, D gene, J gene, V gene, CDR3 length, CDR3 protein, CDR3 DNA. D genes are given only for firm matches. The listing skips clone size in some rows; elsewhere it reads once, few, many or a size class.

few | NA | TRBJ1-6 | TRBV10-3 | 15 | CAISESGAGMVALHF | TGTGCCATCAGTGAGTCGGGGGCGGGCATGGTGGCCCTCCACTTT
NA | NA | TRBJ1-5 | TRBV2 | 13 | CASRVQGNQPQHF | TGTGCCAGCAGGGTACAGGGAAATCAGCCCCAGCATTTT
NA | NA | TRBJ2-5 | TRBV19 | 13 | CASGEDSGETQYF | TGTGCCAGTGGAGAGGACAGTGGGGAGACCCAGTACTTC
NA | TRBD1 | TRBJ2-2 | TRBV6-4 | 17 | CASSEPGQETNTGELFF | TGTGCCAGCAGTGAACCGGGACAGGAAACGAACACCGGGGAGCTGTTTTTT
NA | TRBD1 | TRBJ1-3 | TRBV15 | 15 | CATSSAPGGGNTIYF | TGTGCCACCAGCAGTGCCCCAGGGGGAGGAAACACCATATATTTT
NA | TRBD1 | TRBJ1-2 | TRBV7-2 | 12 | CASSSDRVGYTF | TGTGCCAGCAGCTCGGACAGGGTGGGCTACACCTTC
few | NA | TRBJ1-4 | TRBV4-1 | 17 | CASSQAGARDGVEKLFF | TGCGCCAGCAGCCAAGCAGGGGCACGGGACGGAGTTGAAAAACTGTTTTTT
NA | NA | TRBJ2-1 | TRBV28 | 15 | CASSRRIVSYNEQFF | TGTGCCAGCAGTCGTAGAATTGTTTCCTACAATGAGCAGTTCTTC
NA | TRBD1 | TRBJ2-4 | TRBV27 | 14 | CASSTGQGFGIQYF | TGTGCCAGCAGTACGGGACAGGGTTTTGGCATTCAGTACTTC
once | NA | TRBJ2-5 | TRBV5-1 | 13 | CASSSQFGETQYF | TGCGCCAGCAGCTCTCAATTCGGGGAGACCCAGTACTTC
NA | TRBD1 | TRBJ2-1 | TRBV2 | 15 | CASRDRDRGYDEQFF | TGTGCCAGCAGGGACCGGGACAGGGGCTACGATGAGCAGTTCTTC
NA | NA | TRBJ2-1 | TRBV19 | 12 | CASIGDYNEQFF | TGTGCCAGTATCGGGGACTACAATGAGCAGTTCTTC
few | TRBD1 | TRBJ2-4 | TRBV28 | 14 | CASSFLGQGNIQYF | TGTGCCAGCAGTTTCTTGGGACAGGGAAACATTCAGTACTTC
NA | NA | TRBJ1-2 | TRBV6-5 | 12 | CASSSPGGGYTF | TGTGCCAGCAGTTCGCCGGGAGGAGGCTACACCTTC
NA | TRBD1 | TRBJ2-5 | TRBV24-1 | 15 | CATSDPPGQGETQYF | TGTGCCACCAGTGACCCTCCGGGACAGGGAGAGACCCAGTACTTC
NA | TRBD1 | TRBJ1-4 | TRBV15 | 15 | CATSTSGTGGEKLFF | TGTGCCACCAGCACGTCCGGGACAGGGGGCGAAAAACTGTTTTTT
NA | TRBD2 | TRBJ2-1 | TRBV6-5 | 15 | CASSPGLAPYNEQFF | TGTGCCAGCAGCCCGGGACTAGCGCCCTACAATGAGCAGTTCTTC
NA | NA | TRBJ1-1 | TRBV11-2 | 14 | CASSSEQGYTEAFF | TGTGCCAGCAGCTCGGAACAGGGATACACTGAAGCTTTCTTT
NA | TRBD2 | TRBJ2-3 | TRBV28 | 16 | CASSGKRGPLIDTQYF | TGTGCCAGCAGCGGAAAGCGGGGGCCCCTTATTGATACGCAGTATTTT
NA | NA | TRBJ1-1 | TRBV5-6 | 14 | CASSSITGRTEAFF | TGTGCCAGCAGCTCCATTACAGGGCGGACTGAAGCTTTCTTT
NA | TRBD2 | TRBJ2-3 | TRBV6-2/TRBV6-3 | 17 | CASSYSSSGGSTDTQYF | TGTGCCAGCAGTTACTCGTCTAGCGGGGGTAGCACAGATACGCAGTATTTT
NA | NA | TRBJ2-1 | TRBV4-2 | 13 | CASSQMGRNEQFF | TGTGCCAGCAGCCAAATGGGCCGCAATGAGCAGTTCTTC
NA | NA | TRBJ1-4 | TRBV30 | 15 | CAWEIGDLGGEKLFF | TGTGCCTGGGAAATCGGGGACCTAGGAGGGGAAAAACTGTTTTTT
NA | TRBD2 | TRBJ2-2 | TRBV11-2 | 15 | CASSQLAGGSGELFF | TGTGCCAGCAGCCAACTAGCGGGAGGTTCCGGGGAGCTGTTTTTT
NA | TRBD2 | TRBJ2-7 | TRBV18 | 15 | CASSPSLAGSYEQYF | TGTGCCAGCTCACCGTCACTAGCGGGATCCTACGAGCAGTACTTC
NA | TRBD1 | TRBJ1-2 | TRBV25-1 | 16 | CASSPGTGKARYGYTF | TGTGCCAGCAGTCCTGGGACAGGGAAGGCGCGCTATGGCTACACCTTC
few | TRBD2 | TRBJ2-1 | TRBV27 | 14 | CASSSTGGPNEQFF | TGTGCCAGCAGTTCGACGGGAGGTCCCAATGAGCAGTTCTTC
NA | NA | TRBJ2-1 | TRBV5-1 | 12 | CASSVGTNEQFF | TGCGCCAGCAGCGTTGGGACAAATGAGCAGTTCTTC
NA | NA | TRBJ2-7 | TRBV3-1/TRBV3-2 | 16 | CASSPSMAGNSYEQYF | TGTGCCAGCAGCCCCAGTATGGCAGGTAATTCCTACGAGCAGTACTTC
NA | TRBD1 | TRBJ2-1 | TRBV5-1 | 15 | CASSPMTGRGDEQFF | TGCGCCAGCAGCCCCATGACAGGGCGAGGAGATGAGCAGTTCTTC
NA | NA | TRBJ2-5 | TRBV30 | 13 | CAWSLMTKETQYF | TGTGCCTGGAGCCTAATGACAAAAGAGACCCAGTACTTC
once | NA | TRBJ2-2 | TRBV6-5 | 15 | CASKGGGLSTGELFF | TGTGCCAGCAAGGGGGGGGGCCTAAGCACCGGGGAGCTGTTTTTT
NA | NA | TRBJ1-2 | TRBV5-4 | 14 | CASSLASGRDGYTF | TGTGCCAGCAGCTTGGCCTCAGGGAGGGATGGCTACACCTTC
NA | NA | TRBJ1-2 | TRBV14 | 15 | CASSQDWASNYGYTF | TGTGCCAGCAGCCAAGACTGGGCTTCTAACTATGGCTACACCTTC
NA | NA | TRBJ1-1 | TRBV18 | 13 | CASSQLKDTEAFF | TGTGCCAGCTCACAACTAAAGGACACTGAAGCTTTCTTT
NA | NA | TRBJ2-1 | TRBV4-3 | 14 | CASSQALGGNEQFF | TGCGCCAGCAGCCAAGCCCTAGGAGGGAATGAGCAGTTCTTC
NA | NA | TRBJ2-3 | TRBV29-1 | 15 | CSVGYATTSTDTQYF | TGCAGCGTTGGGTATGCGACTACTAGCACAGATACGCAGTATTTT
NA | TRBD1 | TRBJ1-5 | TRBV6-2/TRBV6-3 | 17 | CASSYQFLGTGDQPQHF | TGTGCCAGCAGTTACCAATTCCTCGGGACAGGGGATCAGCCCCAGCATTTT
NA | TRBD2 | TRBJ2-1 | TRBV6-1 | 17 | CASSDEGLASSYNEQFF | TGTGCCAGCAGTGATGAGGGACTAGCGAGCTCCTACAATGAGCAGTTCTTC
NA | TRBD2 | TRBJ2-3 | TRBV24-1 | 17 | CATSDYGSRLAENTQYF | TGTGCCACCAGTGACTATGGGAGTCGGCTAGCGGAAAATACGCAGTATTTT
few | NA | TRBJ1-1 | TRBV3-1/TRBV3-2 | 12 | CASSQDRNRAFF | TGTGCCAGCAGCCAAGATCGTAACAGGGCCTTCTTT
NA | NA | TRBJ2-7 | TRBV10-3 | 13 | CAIAQQPIYEQYF | TGTGCCATCGCCCAACAGCCGATATACGAGCAGTACTTC
NA | NA | TRBJ2-3 | TRBV6-2/TRBV6-3 | 14 | CASSYSSSADTQYF | TGTGCCAGCAGTTACTCGAGTTCGGCAGATACGCAGTATTTT
few | NA | TRBJ2-7 | TRBV2 | 11 | CASTETYEQYF | TGTGCCAGCACCGAGACCTACGAGCAGTACTTC
NA | NA | TRBJ1-1 | TRBV10-3 | 16 | CAISESKVGANTEAFF | TGTGCCATCAGTGAGTCGAAAGTGGGCGCGAACACTGAAGCTTTCTTT
few | TRBD1 | TRBJ1-2 | TRBV7-9 | 17 | CASSQRTGVIERYGYTF | TGTGCCAGCAGCCAGCGGACAGGGGTTATTGAGAGGTATGGCTACACCTTC
NA | NA | TRBJ2-1 | TRBV9 | 12 | CASSVLSTEQFF | TGTGCCAGCAGCGTCCTGAGTACTGAGCAGTTCTTC
NA | TRBD1 | TRBJ1-1 | TRBV15 | 16 | CATSSPPEDRVTEAFF | TGTGCCACCAGCAGTCCTCCCGAGGACAGGGTGACTGAAGCTTTCTTT
NA | TRBD1 | TRBJ1-4 | TRBV10-3 | 15 | CAIRDPGQSNEKLFF | TGTGCCATCAGGGATCCGGGACAGTCTAATGAAAAACTGTTTTTT
NA | NA | TRBJ1-5 | TRBV19 | 13 | CASSSNRVSPQHF | TGTGCCAGTAGTTCTAACAGGGTTTCGCCCCAGCATTTT
few | TRBD2 | TRBJ2-7 | TRBV30 | 16 | CACRSLGLAGRYEQYF | TGTGCCTGTCGCAGCCTGGGACTAGCGGGGAGATACGAGCAGTACTTC
NA | NA | TRBJ1-1 | TRBV7-3 | 15 | CASSLTEGGWTEAFF | TGTGCCAGCAGCTTAACGGAAGGGGGATGGACTGAAGCTTTCTTT
NA | NA | TRBJ2-1 | TRBV6-5 | 14 | CASMLRGSINEQFF | TGTGCCAGCATGCTTAGGGGTTCGATCAATGAGCAGTTCTTC
NA | TRBD2 | TRBJ2-3 | TRBV7-6 | 16 | CASSLVGLAGSDTQYF | TGTGCCAGCAGCTTAGTGGGACTAGCGGGGTCAGATACGCAGTATTTT
NA | NA | TRBJ1-1 | TRBV4-1 | 13 | CASSQDGGGWTFF | TGCGCCAGCAGCCAAGATGGGGGGGGATGGACTTTCTTT
NA | TRBD1 | TRBJ1-6 | TRBV30 | 15 | CAWRPLGQTNSPLHF | TGTGCCTGGAGGCCTCTGGGACAGACAAATTCACCCCTCCACTTT
NA | TRBD2 | TRBJ2-3 | TRBV18 | 18 | CASSPPGTSGGPRDTQYF | TGTGCCAGCTCACCACCGGGGACTAGCGGGGGTCCCCGGGATACGCAGTATTTT
NA | NA | TRBJ2-1 | TRBV6-6 | 12 | CASRDSYNEQFF | TGTGCCAGCAGAGACAGCTACAATGAGCAGTTCTTC
NA | NA | TRBJ1-2 | TRBV7-2 | 14 | CASSGAGSSYSGAF | TGTGCCAGCAGCGGCGCTGGGAGCTCCTATAGTGGCGCCTTC
few | TRBD1 | TRBJ2-7 | TRBV6-5 | 13 | CASRTGFPYEQYF | TGTGCCAGCCGGACAGGGTTTCCCTACGAGCAGTACTTC